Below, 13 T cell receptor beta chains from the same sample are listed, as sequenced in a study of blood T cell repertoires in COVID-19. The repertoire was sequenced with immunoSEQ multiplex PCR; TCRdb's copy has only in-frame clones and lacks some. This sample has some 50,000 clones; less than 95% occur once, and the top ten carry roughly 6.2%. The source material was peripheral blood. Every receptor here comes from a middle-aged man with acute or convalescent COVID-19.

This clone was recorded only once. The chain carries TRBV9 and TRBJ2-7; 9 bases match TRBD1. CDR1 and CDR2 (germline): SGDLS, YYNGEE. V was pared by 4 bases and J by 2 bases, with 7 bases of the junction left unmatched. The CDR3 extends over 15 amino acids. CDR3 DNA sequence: TGTGCCAGCAGCCTAGGACAGGGGCGCACCTACGAGCAGTACTTC. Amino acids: CASSLGQGRTYEQYF.

As DNA, the CDR3 is TGTGCCACCAGCACAACGCACAAACGTACAGGGGGCTATGAAAAACTGTTTTTT. Protein product: CATSTTHKRTGGYEKLFF. The genes are TRBV15 and TRBJ1-4, with TRBD1 matching over 9 bases. Germline V CDR1 and CDR2: LNHNV, YYDKDF (reference sequence). V shed 4 bases and J 6 bases; nucleotides not matched to a gene: 15. The CDR3 contains 18 residues.

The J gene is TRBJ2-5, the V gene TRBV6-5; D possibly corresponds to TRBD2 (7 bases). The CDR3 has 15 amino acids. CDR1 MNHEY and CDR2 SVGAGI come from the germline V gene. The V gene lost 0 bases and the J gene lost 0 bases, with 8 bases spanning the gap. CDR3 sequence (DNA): TGTGCCAGCAGTTACTCAGGGGGGGACCAAGAGACCCAGTACTTC. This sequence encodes CASSYSGGDQETQYF.

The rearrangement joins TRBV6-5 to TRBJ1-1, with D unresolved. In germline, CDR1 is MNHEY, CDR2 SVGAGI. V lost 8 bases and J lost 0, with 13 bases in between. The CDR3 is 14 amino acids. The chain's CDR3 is CASGLGRVNTEAFF. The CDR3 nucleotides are TGTGCCAGCGGGCTGGGGAGGGTGAACACTGAAGCTTTCTTT.

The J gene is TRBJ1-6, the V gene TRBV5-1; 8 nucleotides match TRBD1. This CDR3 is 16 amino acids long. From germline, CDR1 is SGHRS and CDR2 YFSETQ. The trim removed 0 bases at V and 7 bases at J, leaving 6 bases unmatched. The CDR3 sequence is CASSLVPTGENSPLHF. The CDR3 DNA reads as TGCGCCAGCAGCTTGGTGCCGACAGGGGAGAATTCACCCCTCCACTTT.

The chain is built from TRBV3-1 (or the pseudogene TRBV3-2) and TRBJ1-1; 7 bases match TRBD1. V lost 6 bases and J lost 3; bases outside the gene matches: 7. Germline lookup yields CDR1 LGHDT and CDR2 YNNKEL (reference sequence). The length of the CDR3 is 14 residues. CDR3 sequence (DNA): TGTGCCAGCAGTCGTACAGGGGCTGACACTGAAGCTTTCTTT. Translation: CASSRTGADTEAFF.

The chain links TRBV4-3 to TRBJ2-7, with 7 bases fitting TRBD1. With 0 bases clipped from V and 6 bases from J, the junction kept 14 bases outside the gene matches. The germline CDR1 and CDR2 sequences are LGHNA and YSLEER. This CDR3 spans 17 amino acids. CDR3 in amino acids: CASSQDRLRQGEREQYF. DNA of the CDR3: TGCGCCAGCAGCCAAGATCGCCTTCGACAGGGTGAGCGCGAGCAGTACTTC.

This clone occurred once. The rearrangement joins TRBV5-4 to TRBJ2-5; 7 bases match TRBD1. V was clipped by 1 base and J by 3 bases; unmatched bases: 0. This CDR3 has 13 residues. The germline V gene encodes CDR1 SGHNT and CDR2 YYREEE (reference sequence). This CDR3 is CASSLTGEETQYF. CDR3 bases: TGTGCCAGCAGCTTGACAGGGGAAGAGACCCAGTACTTC.

The CDR3 sequence is CASSFDKPNTEAFF. The DNA of the CDR3 is TGCGCCAGCAGCTTCGACAAGCCTAACACTGAAGCTTTCTTT. J is TRBJ1-1 and V is TRBV5-1, with D unresolved. The CDR3 contains 14 residues. The V and J ends lost 2 bases and 2 bases respectively, with 10 bases between them. Per germline, CDR1 SGHRS and CDR2 YFSETQ.

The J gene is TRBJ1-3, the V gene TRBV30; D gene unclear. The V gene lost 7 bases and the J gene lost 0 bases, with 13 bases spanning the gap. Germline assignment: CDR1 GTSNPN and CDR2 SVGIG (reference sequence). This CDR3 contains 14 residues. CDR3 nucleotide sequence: TGTGCCTACAGACCCGCACTCTCTGGAAACACCATATATTTT. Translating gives CAYRPALSGNTIYF.

CDR3 coding DNA: TGCGCCAGCAGCCAAGAGACTAGCGGGGGGACCGGGGAGCTGTTTTTT. Translating it yields CASSQETSGGTGELFF. The V and J genes are TRBV4-3 and TRBJ2-2, with 13 nucleotides matching TRBD2. This CDR3 has 16 residues. CDR1 and CDR2 from the germline V gene are LGHNA and YSLEER. V lost 0 bases, J lost 5 bases, and 0 bases stayed unmatched.

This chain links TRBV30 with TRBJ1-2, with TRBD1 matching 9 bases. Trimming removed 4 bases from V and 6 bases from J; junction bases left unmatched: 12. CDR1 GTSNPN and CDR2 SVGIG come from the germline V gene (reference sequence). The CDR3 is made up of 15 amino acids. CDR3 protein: CAWIKLRDRANGYTF. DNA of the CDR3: TGTGCCTGGATCAAACTCCGGGACAGGGCGAATGGCTACACCTTC. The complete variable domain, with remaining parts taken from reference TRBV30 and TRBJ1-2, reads SQTIHQWPATLVQPVGSPLSLECTVEGTSNPNLYWYRQAAGRGLQLLFYSVGIGQISSEVPQNLSASRPQDRQFILSSKKLLLSDSGFYLCAWIKLRDRANGYTFGSGTRLTVV.

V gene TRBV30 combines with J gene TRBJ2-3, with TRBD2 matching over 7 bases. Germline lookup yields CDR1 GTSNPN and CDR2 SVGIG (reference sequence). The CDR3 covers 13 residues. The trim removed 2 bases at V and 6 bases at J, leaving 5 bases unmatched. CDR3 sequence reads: CAWSLAGVDTQYF. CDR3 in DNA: TGTGCCTGGAGTTTGGCGGGAGTGGATACGCAGTATTTT.